The next 14 T cell receptor beta chains were all read from a single sample in a study of CD8 T cell repertoires and HIV-1 epitope variants. Repertoires were generated with immunoSEQ multiplex PCR, while TCRdb's copy carries only in-frame clones and drops some. The sample lists approximately 90,000 clones, around 75% seen once, with roughly 25% in the top ten. The sequencing sample was made of uncultured baseline CD8+ T cells from peripheral blood mononuclear cells (PBMCs). The source of these receptors is a male donor with HIV.

The chain is built from TRBV7-9 and TRBJ2-1, with 7 positions matching TRBD2. The J segment lost 3 bases and the V segment lost 6 bases, leaving 5 bases of the junction unmatched. The germline gives CDR1 SEHNR, CDR2 FQNEAQ (reference sequence). This CDR3 contains 14 residues. The CDR3 sequence: CASSQSGNYNEQFF. The CDR3 DNA sequence: TGTGCCAGCAGTCAAAGCGGGAACTACAATGAGCAGTTCTTC.

The gene calls are TRBV14 and TRBJ1-4; no clear D. The CDR3 is 15 amino acids. Trimming pared 1 base from V and 6 bases from J, leaving 12 bases between. Germline V gene data show CDR1 as SGHDN and CDR2 as FVKESK. CDR3 amino acids: CASSQGLPLDEKLFF. The CDR3 DNA is TGTGCCAGCAGCCAAGGACTCCCCCTGGATGAAAAACTGTTTTTT.

The chain employs TRBV5-1 and TRBJ2-2; 7 bases align to TRBD1. The CDR3 totals 15 residues. Germline V gene lookup returns CDR1 SGHRS and CDR2 YFSETQ. V lost 1 base, J lost 8 bases, and 8 bases stayed unmatched. The CDR3 loop reads CASSLRQGPLGELFF. The CDR3 nucleotides read TGCGCCAGCAGCTTGAGACAGGGACCCCTGGGGGAGCTGTTTTTT.

The chain joins TRBV27 to TRBJ1-5; 9 bases line up with TRBD1. The CDR3 contains 15 residues. Germline lookup yields CDR1 MNHEY and CDR2 SMNVEV (reference sequence). With 6 bases clipped from V and 5 bases from J, the junction kept 8 bases outside the gene matches. CDR3 sequence (DNA): TGTGCCAGCAGGTTCGGGACAGGGAGGGATCAGCCCCAGCATTTT. Amino acids: CASRFGTGRDQPQHF.

The genes are TRBV28 and TRBJ2-5, with 8 bases identical to TRBD2. The trim removed 5 bases at V and 0 bases at J, leaving 5 bases unmatched. Germline V gives CDR1 MDHEN, CDR2 SYDVKM. The CDR3 sequence is 15 residues long. CDR3 sequence: CASSGAGANQETQYF. CDR3 nucleotides: TGTGCCAGCAGTGGAGCGGGGGCCAACCAAGAGACCCAGTACTTC.

The V gene is TRBV18, the J gene TRBJ2-7; the D is unclear. This CDR3 contains 12 residues. Germline-derived CDR1 and CDR2 are KGHSH and LQKENI. With 3 bases removed from V and 2 bases from J, the gap between germline ends came to 5 bases. The CDR3 DNA follows: TGTGCCAGCTCACCTCGGGCCTACGAGCAGTACTTC. This gives the protein CASSPRAYEQYF.

This clone was recorded a few times. The chain links TRBV2 to TRBJ1-2; D ambiguous. V was cut by 0 bases and J by 3 bases, with 11 bases left in between. Germline CDR1 reads SNHLY; CDR2 reads FYNNEI. The CDR3 length is 15 residues. The CDR3 is CASSEAPGRDYGYTF. CDR3 nucleotide sequence: TGTGCCAGCAGTGAAGCCCCTGGACGGGACTATGGCTACACCTTC.

The chain employs TRBV25-1 and TRBJ1-2, with D perhaps TRBD1 (5 bases). The V and J ends lost 3 bases and 5 bases respectively, with 13 bases between them. The CDR3 runs 14 residues. Germline loops: CDR1 MGHDK, CDR2 SYGVNS. CDR3 bases: TGTGCCAGCAGTGAGGGACTTTCCCTTTATGGCTACACCTTC. Translating it yields CASSEGLSLYGYTF.

This chain links TRBV30 with TRBJ2-5; D remains unclear. CDR3 length: 13 amino acids. Deletions cut 0 bases from V and 4 bases from J, with 9 bases between. The germline V gene encodes CDR1 GTSNPN and CDR2 SVGIG (reference sequence). This chain's CDR3 is CAWSVRAGETQYF. The CDR3 DNA reads as TGTGCCTGGAGTGTACGTGCAGGAGAGACCCAGTACTTC.

As to this clone: An end of the junction differs from the germline gene, which may be a read error. The rearrangement links TRBV2 to TRBJ1-6, with 7 bases lining up with TRBD1. The germline V gene encodes CDR1 SNHLY and CDR2 FYNNEI. The CDR3 covers 17 residues. CDR3 sequence (DNA): TGTGCCAGCAGCGAAGGGGGCACGAGCTCCTATAATTCACCCCTCCACTTT. It encodes CASSEGGTSSYNSPLHF.

The chain is built from TRBV28 and TRBJ2-7; the match to TRBD1 covers 9 bases. V lost 6 bases, J lost 3 bases, and 9 bases stayed unmatched. This CDR3 comprises 15 residues. Looked up from germline, CDR1 is MDHEN and CDR2 is SYDVKM. The CDR3 nucleotides read TGTGCCAGCAGCCGGGGGGACAGGGTTTACTACGAGCAGTACTTC. Protein: CASSRGDRVYYEQYF.

The J gene is TRBJ1-1, the V gene TRBV18, with TRBD1 identical over 8 bases. The CDR3 length is 17 residues. Germline-derived CDR1 and CDR2 are KGHSH and LQKENI. The V gene end was trimmed by 0 bases and the J gene end by 4 bases; junction bases not matched to a gene: 10. CDR3 residues: CASSPPLPGTGGTEAFF. The CDR3 DNA sequence: TGTGCCAGCTCACCACCTCTTCCGGGAACAGGGGGCACTGAAGCTTTCTTT.

The gene calls are TRBV30 and TRBJ2-3, with TRBD2 matching 12 bases. Germline V gives CDR1 GTSNPN, CDR2 SVGIG (reference sequence). The CDR3 has 18 residues. The trim removed 2 bases at V and 0 bases at J, leaving 9 bases unmatched. In DNA form, the CDR3 reads TGTGCCTGGAGTTACGGGACTAGCGGGCTCTATAGCACAGATACGCAGTATTTT. Its translation is CAWSYGTSGLYSTDTQYF.

V gene TRBV7-2 combines with J gene TRBJ2-2; TRBD2 matches 9 bases. Per the germline V gene, CDR1 is SGHTA and CDR2 is FQGNSA. CDR3 length: 16 residues. Losses at the gene ends were 6 bases for V and 0 bases for J; bases not matched to a gene: 5. CDR3 nucleotides: TGTGCCAGCAGGGTCATAGCGGGGGCGAACACCGGGGAGCTGTTTTTT. Protein: CASRVIAGANTGELFF.